This T cell receptor (beta chain) was captured by sequencing in a study of shared clonotypes between healthy human individuals. Study-wide results and limits: Sorted-subset sequencing, rarefaction showed, was incomplete despite large depth.

Remarks on this clone: The antigen remains unidentified.

The CDR3 consists of 15 residues. Trimming cost V 0 bases and J 5 bases, with 13 bases left between them. CDR1 is PRHDT and CDR2 is FYEKMQ in the germline V gene (reference sequence). This was a deep-level run. Sorted-subset replicate PCR reactions were performed with about 200 ng DNA, corresponding to tens of thousands of T cell genomes. Study processing details: Junction-only sequences without quality scores came from ImmunoSEQ, so filtering differed. Generated by immunoSEQ multiplex PCR, the TCRdb table keeps only in-frame clones and is missing some. The V and J calls and clone size were taken over from that table, and D and trimming were inferred from the DNA. The table lists about 580,000 clones, more than 95% of them singletons, with approximately 0.33% in the top ten. Terminally differentiated effector memory CD45RA+ cells were excluded by CCR7 positive selection of CD45RO-negative cells.

Sequencing was performed on naive CD8+ T cells sorted from blood. The chain couples TRBV13 to TRBJ1-1; TRBD1 might be the D (5 bases). The TCR originated in a young man in good health. The CDR3 DNA sequence: TGTGCCAGCAGCTTAGGCCCTGGGACTCGGACTGAAGCTTTCTTT. Protein product: CASSLGPGTRTEAFF. Full variable domain (outside the CDR3, taken from reference TRBV13 and TRBJ1-1): AAGVIQSPRHLIKEKRETATLKCYPIPRHDTVYWYQQGPGQDPQFLISFYEKMQSDKGSIPDRFSAQQFSDYHSELNMSSLELGDSALYFCASSLGPGTRTEAFFGQGTRLTVV.